This entry lists 32 T cell receptor beta chains sequenced from one sample in a study of blood T cell repertoires in COVID-19. Profiling relied on immunoSEQ multiplex PCR, and the TCRdb table lists in-frame clones only, not all of them. The sample includes about 160,000 clones, roughly 84% of them seen just once. The specimen was peripheral blood. Source of these receptors: a man aged 80 or over with COVID-19, enrolled during active disease.

V usage is TRBV5-1 and J usage is TRBJ1-1; weak D call: TRBD1 (5 bases). V was shortened by 2 bases and J by 1 base, with 9 bases between the two germline ends. CDR1 and CDR2 (germline): SGHRS, YFSETQ. There are 14 residues in the CDR3. The CDR3 is CASSFTDTNTEAFF. The CDR3 nucleotides are TGCGCCAGCAGCTTTACGGACACGAACACTGAAGCTTTCTTT.

The gene calls are TRBV19 and TRBJ1-6, with a possible D match to TRBD1 (5 bases). This CDR3 has 13 residues. V was cut by 8 bases and J by 5 bases, with 10 bases left in between. Germline assignment: CDR1 LNHDA and CDR2 SQIVND (reference sequence). The DNA for the CDR3 is TGTGCCAGTCGACAGCTTAATAATTCACCCCTCCACTTT. Amino acid sequence: CASRQLNNSPLHF. The variable domain in full, with the rest retrieved from reference TRBV19 and TRBJ1-6, is DGGITQSPKYLFRKEGQNVTLSCEQNLNHDAMYWYRQDPGQGLRLIYYSQIVNDFQKGDIAEGYSVSREKKESFPLTVTSAQKNPTAFYLCASRQLNNSPLHFGNGTRLTVT.

The chain couples TRBV4-1 to TRBJ2-3; 8 bases fit TRBD2. This CDR3 has 15 amino acids. The ends lost 0 bases at V and 3 bases at J; junction bases unmatched: 2. Germline V CDR1 and CDR2: MGHRA, YSYEKL. CDR3 in DNA: TGCGCCAGCAGCCAAGAACTAGCGGAAACAGATACGCAGTATTTT. This codes for CASSQELAETDTQYF.

V gene TRBV29-1 combines with J gene TRBJ2-5; D is possibly TRBD1 (6 bases). V gave up 6 bases and J gave up 2 bases, with 10 bases separating them. The CDR3 sequence is 12 residues long. Per the germline V gene, CDR1 is SQVTM and CDR2 is ANQGSEA. The CDR3 loop reads CSVDRFQETQYF. CDR3 DNA: TGCAGCGTGGACAGATTTCAAGAGACCCAGTACTTC.

The chain links TRBV2 to TRBJ1-4, with 11 nucleotides matching TRBD1. In germline, CDR1 is SNHLY, CDR2 FYNNEI. The CDR3 is made up of 13 amino acids. The V segment lost 10 bases and the J segment 10 bases; nucleotides outside the gene matches: 8. The CDR3 here is CATGTGGGGKLFF. For the CDR3, the DNA is TGTGCCACCGGGACAGGGGGAGGTGGAAAACTGTTTTTT.

This clone has only a few counts. The V and J genes are TRBV18 and TRBJ1-5; 7 nucleotides line up with TRBD1. Per the germline V gene, CDR1 is KGHSH and CDR2 is LQKENI. CDR3 length: 16 residues. The V segment lost 6 bases and the J segment 5 bases; nucleotides outside the gene matches: 13. The DNA of the CDR3 is TGTGCCAGCTCGCCAGACGGGAGGGGGCGCGATCAGCCCCAGCATTTT. It codes for CASSPDGRGRDQPQHF.

The chain joins TRBV5-1 to TRBJ2-3; D is perhaps TRBD2 (6 bases). The V gene lost 0 bases and the J gene lost 2 bases, with 13 bases spanning the gap. The CDR3 spans 16 residues. Germline lookup yields CDR1 SGHRS and CDR2 YFSETQ. CDR3 sequence (DNA): TGCGCCAGCAGCTTGGGGGGGACTTCTATCACAGATACGCAGTATTTT. It codes for CASSLGGTSITDTQYF.

This clone was detected only once. V is TRBV11-3 and J is TRBJ2-3; 7 bases map to TRBD2. This CDR3 has 17 residues. Per germline, CDR1 SGHNT and CDR2 YENEEA. The junction had 7 bases not matched to a gene; V was cut back by 1 base and J by 0 bases. This CDR3 reads CASSLALGGGSTDTQYF. As DNA, the CDR3 is TGTGCCAGCAGCTTAGCCCTGGGGGGAGGGAGCACAGATACGCAGTATTTT.

J is TRBJ1-4 and V is TRBV4-1; D gene ambiguous. The germline V and J ends were trimmed by 4 bases and 7 bases, with 13 bases remaining between them. The CDR3 runs to 14 residues. Germline values: CDR1 MGHRA, CDR2 YSYEKL. The CDR3 loop reads CASSPVGPGEKLFF. CDR3 DNA: TGCGCCAGCAGCCCAGTAGGCCCGGGTGAAAAACTGTTTTTT.

This chain uses TRBV21-1 with TRBJ1-5; TRBD1 is the table's D call, not checked against the DNA. TRBV21-1 is flagged as a pseudogene. The length of the CDR3 is 15 residues. This CDR3 reads CASRQGQGWGQPQHF. In DNA, the CDR3 is TGTGCCAGCAGACAAGGACAGGGATGGGGACAGCCCCAGCATTTT.

This clone appeared a few times. V usage is TRBV7-9 and J usage is TRBJ1-2; 8 nucleotides align to TRBD1. CDR3 size: 16 residues. V shed 0 bases and J 8 bases; nucleotides not matched to a gene: 11. The V gene's germline CDR1 is SEHNR and CDR2 FQNEAQ (reference sequence). The CDR3 spells CASSLAVLQGVRGYTF. CDR3 nucleotides: TGTGCCAGCAGCTTAGCGGTTTTACAGGGGGTTAGAGGCTACACCTTC.

The rearrangement links TRBV27 to TRBJ1-5, with D possibly being TRBD1 (5 bases). Trimming stripped 1 base from V and 3 bases from J, with 16 bases between. This CDR3 has 17 amino acids. Germline assignment: CDR1 MNHEY and CDR2 SMNVEV (reference sequence). CDR3 bases: TGTGCCAGCAGTTTATGGGGCCAGGCCCCCTTCAATCAGCCCCAGCATTTT. Its translation is CASSLWGQAPFNQPQHF.

The chain carries TRBV4-2 and TRBJ1-1; TRBD1 matches at 8 bases. V shed 2 bases and J 0 bases; nucleotides not matched to a gene: 5. The CDR3 sequence is 16 residues long. The germline V gene encodes CDR1 LGHNA and CDR2 YNFKEQ. The CDR3 DNA reads TGTGCCAGCAGCCAACTTGGACAGGGTATGAACACTGAAGCTTTCTTT. Its translation: CASSQLGQGMNTEAFF.

This clone appeared a single time. V and J are TRBV27 and TRBJ1-2; D is possibly TRBD1 (6 bases). The CDR3 totals 13 residues. From germline, CDR1 is MNHEY and CDR2 SMNVEV (reference sequence). V gave up 6 bases and J gave up 7 bases, with 15 bases separating them. CDR3 bases: TGTGCCAGCAGGCCACAGGGACGGGGTGGCTACACCTTC. It encodes CASRPQGRGGYTF.

This chain joins TRBV19 and TRBJ1-5, with unresolved D. V was trimmed by 3 bases and J by 7 bases, leaving 13 bases between them. CDR1 is LNHDA and CDR2 is SQIVND in the germline V gene (reference sequence). The CDR3 extends over 14 amino acids. The CDR3 DNA sequence: TGTGCCAGTAGTATTACCCGGGATGGCCAGCCCCAGCATTTT. This encodes CASSITRDGQPQHF.

This sequence joins TRBV19 and TRBJ1-5; 9 bases are a match to TRBD1. Germline CDR1 and CDR2: LNHDA and SQIVND (reference sequence). The CDR3 totals 13 residues. The DNA for the CDR3 is TGTGGGACGGGACAGGGAATGGATCAGCCCCAGCATTTT. Its protein is CGTGQGMDQPQHF.

This chain connects TRBV7-2 to TRBJ1-2; TRBD1 agrees at 9 bases. Trimming took 3 bases from V and 2 from J; bases not matched to a gene: 4. This CDR3 contains 15 residues. CDR1 SGHTA and CDR2 FQGNSA come from the germline V gene. As DNA, the CDR3 is TGTGCCAGCAGCTTTCGACAGGGGGGGAACTATGGCTACACCTTC. It yields the protein CASSFRQGGNYGYTF.

The chain couples TRBV18 to TRBJ1-2; TRBD1 matches at 7 bases. The V and J ends lost 3 bases and 6 bases, in that order; junction bases with no gene match: 7. CDR3 length: 14 amino acids. CDR1 is KGHSH and CDR2 is LQKENI in the germline V gene. CDR3 sequence reads: CASSPETGWDGYTF. The DNA for the CDR3 is TGTGCCAGCTCACCTGAGACAGGGTGGGATGGCTACACCTTC.

V usage is TRBV10-3 and J usage is TRBJ1-5, with 7 nucleotides matching TRBD1. Germline V CDR1 and CDR2: ENHRY, SYGVKD. The CDR3 loop spans 12 amino acids. The J segment lost 3 bases and the V segment lost 10 bases, leaving 3 bases of the junction unmatched. CDR3 residues: CATGTVNQPQHF. The CDR3 region has the DNA TGTGCCACCGGGACAGTCAATCAGCCCCAGCATTTT.

This rearrangement joins TRBV7-2 to TRBJ1-1; 8 nucleotides match TRBD1. The germline V gene has CDR1 SGHTA and CDR2 FQGNSA. Trimming at V came to 5 bases and at J to 2 bases, leaving 4 bases not matched to a gene. The CDR3 is made up of 14 amino acids. This chain's CDR3 is CASSADRGNTEAFF. CDR3 in DNA: TGTGCCAGCAGCGCCGACAGGGGAAACACTGAAGCTTTCTTT.

The chain has TRBV27 and TRBJ1-5; 9 bases are a match to TRBD1. The CDR3 spans 16 residues. V shed 5 bases, J shed 6 bases, and the junction held 11 bases outside the gene matches. In germline, CDR1 is MNHEY, CDR2 SMNVEV (reference sequence). The CDR3 reads CASSPMDDRGGQPQHF. For the CDR3, the DNA is TGTGCCAGCAGTCCGATGGACGACAGGGGGGGTCAGCCCCAGCATTTT.

The chain links TRBV5-1 to TRBJ1-4; TRBD1 might be the D (5 bases). The V end lost 0 bases, the J end lost 8 bases, and 14 bases lay between the germline ends. The germline V gene encodes CDR1 SGHRS and CDR2 YFSETQ. The CDR3 has 15 residues. Written as DNA, the CDR3 is TGCGCCAGCAGCTTGGGGGTTTCGACAGAGGAAAAACTGTTTTTT. It codes for CASSLGVSTEEKLFF.

The gene calls are TRBV6-5 and TRBJ2-2; 7 nucleotides match TRBD2. The CDR3 contains 13 residues. J was trimmed by 5 bases and V by 6 bases; bases with no gene match: 3. The germline gives CDR1 MNHEY, CDR2 SVGAGI. CDR3 protein: CASRLAATGELFF. The CDR3 DNA reads as TGTGCCAGCAGGCTAGCGGCAACCGGGGAGCTGTTTTTT.

This clone was seen a handful of times. The chain recombines TRBV9 with TRBJ2-1; 7 nucleotides line up with TRBD2. The CDR3 covers 16 residues. J lost 9 bases, V lost 0 bases, and 12 bases had no gene match. The germline V gene encodes CDR1 SGDLS and CDR2 YYNGEE. The CDR3, as DNA: TGTGCCAGCAGCGTAGACCACTCCGCCGGGGAGGGTGAGCAGTTCTTC. Translation gives CASSVDHSAGEGEQFF.

The J gene is TRBJ1-5, the V gene TRBV6-5; the D gene is possibly TRBD1 (5 bases). The CDR3 contains 13 residues. V gave up 7 bases and J gave up 1 base, with 8 bases separating them. The germline V gene encodes CDR1 MNHEY and CDR2 SVGAGI. The CDR3 sequence is CASNTGSNQPQHF. As DNA, the CDR3 is TGTGCCAGCAATACAGGAAGCAATCAGCCCCAGCATTTT.

The chain uses TRBV12-3 or TRBV12-4 and TRBJ1-6; 8 positions match TRBD1. V was pared by 7 bases and J by 13 bases, with 6 bases of the junction left unmatched. There are 12 residues in the CDR3. CDR3 residues: CASISPGGPLHF. CDR3 DNA sequence: TGTGCCAGCATCAGTCCAGGGGGCCCCCTCCACTTT.

Points on this clone: The sample holds other DNA sequences that translate to the same CDR3. The V gene is TRBV7-3, the J gene TRBJ2-5, with D perhaps TRBD2 (6 bases). This CDR3 has 13 residues. Germline assignment: CDR1 SGHTA and CDR2 FQGTGA. V was shortened by 5 bases and J by 4 bases, with 11 bases between the two germline ends. CDR3 sequence reads: CASSQGRGETQYF. CDR3 DNA sequence: TGTGCCAGCAGCCAAGGGCGGGGAGAGACCCAGTACTTC.

V is TRBV6-2 or TRBV6-3 and J is TRBJ1-5; D gene unclear. Trimming removed 5 bases from V and 0 bases from J, with 11 bases in between. Germline V CDR1 and CDR2: MNHEY, SVGEGT. CDR3 length: 15 amino acids. CDR3 in amino acids: CASSPLSYSNQPQHF. The CDR3 DNA is TGTGCCAGCAGTCCCCTGTCTTATAGCAATCAGCCCCAGCATTTT.

The count of this clone is one. The chain employs TRBV5-1 and TRBJ1-4; D perhaps matches TRBD1 (6 bases). CDR1 is SGHRS and CDR2 is YFSETQ in the germline V gene. V shed 4 bases and J shed 0 bases, with 16 bases lying between them. The CDR3 totals 17 residues. The CDR3 here is CASSPSTGIATNEKLFF. The CDR3 bases are TGCGCCAGCAGCCCTTCAACAGGGATTGCAACTAATGAAAAACTGTTTTTT.

The chain joins TRBV7-2 to TRBJ2-2; 8 nucleotides agree with TRBD2. After removal of 7 bases from V and 4 bases from J, the junction contained 8 bases not matched to a gene. The length of the CDR3 is 15 residues. The germline gives CDR1 SGHTA, CDR2 FQGNSA. The CDR3 DNA sequence: TGTGCCAGCACCCGGGGGGGGACGTTCACCGGGGAGCTGTTTTTT. Residues: CASTRGGTFTGELFF.

The rearrangement joins TRBV28 to TRBJ2-5; 9 nucleotides match TRBD2. This CDR3 has 15 residues. V trimming: 6 bases; J trimming: 5 bases; junction bases outside the gene matches: 10. Germline V CDR1 and CDR2: MDHEN, SYDVKM. The CDR3 DNA reads as TGTGCCAGCAGCCCTCGGGGCGGGGGGGTGGAGACCCAGTACTTC. Residues: CASSPRGGGVETQYF.

This clone showed up just once. The chain links TRBV2 to TRBJ2-1, with 15 bases matching TRBD2. The CDR3 is 14 residues long. Germline values: CDR1 SNHLY, CDR2 FYNNEI. The junction had 4 bases not matched to a gene; V was cut back by 7 bases and J by 9 bases. CDR3 nucleotide sequence: TGTGCCAGCAAGCCGGGACTAGCGGGGGGTGAGCAGTTCTTC. Its protein product is CASKPGLAGGEQFF.